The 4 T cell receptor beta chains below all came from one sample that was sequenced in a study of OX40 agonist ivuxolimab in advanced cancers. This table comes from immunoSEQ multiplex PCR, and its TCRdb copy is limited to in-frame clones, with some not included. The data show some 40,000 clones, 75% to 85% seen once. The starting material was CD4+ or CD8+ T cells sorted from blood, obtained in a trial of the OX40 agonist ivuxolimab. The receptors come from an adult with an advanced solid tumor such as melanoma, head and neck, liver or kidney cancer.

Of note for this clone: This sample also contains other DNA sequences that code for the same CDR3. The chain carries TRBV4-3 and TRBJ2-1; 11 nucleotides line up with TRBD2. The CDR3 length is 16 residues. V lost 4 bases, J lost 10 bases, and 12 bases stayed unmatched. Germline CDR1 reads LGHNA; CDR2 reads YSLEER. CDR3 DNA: TGCGCCAGCAGCCCGTCGGGGCTAGCGGGGGGCAGGGAGCAGTTCTTC. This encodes CASSPSGLAGGREQFF.

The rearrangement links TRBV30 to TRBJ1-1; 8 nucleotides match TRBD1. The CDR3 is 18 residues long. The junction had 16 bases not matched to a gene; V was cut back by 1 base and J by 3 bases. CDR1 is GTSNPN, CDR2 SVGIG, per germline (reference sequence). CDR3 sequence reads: CAWSDPRGQGRWDTEAFF. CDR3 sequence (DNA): TGTGCCTGGAGTGACCCCAGGGGGCAGGGGAGGTGGGACACTGAAGCTTTCTTT.

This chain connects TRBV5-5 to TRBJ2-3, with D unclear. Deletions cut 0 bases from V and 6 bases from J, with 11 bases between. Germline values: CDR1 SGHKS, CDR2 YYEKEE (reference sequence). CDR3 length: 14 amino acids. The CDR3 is CASSLVVGPDTQYF. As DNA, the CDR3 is TGTGCCAGCAGCTTGGTGGTTGGTCCCGATACGCAGTATTTT.

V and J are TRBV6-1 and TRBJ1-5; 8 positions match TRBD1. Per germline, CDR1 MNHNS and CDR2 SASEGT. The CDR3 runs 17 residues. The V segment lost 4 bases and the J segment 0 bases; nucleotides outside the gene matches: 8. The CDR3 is CASSGAGGRYSNQPQHF. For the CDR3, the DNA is TGTGCCAGCAGTGGTGCAGGGGGCAGATATAGCAATCAGCCCCAGCATTTT.